These T cell receptor beta chains were read from a single sample in a study of blood T cell repertoires in COVID-19. Clones were read by immunoSEQ multiplex PCR, and TCRdb kept only the in-frame ones, dropping some. Among approximately 250,000 clones listed, approximately 88% were seen once. The specimen was peripheral blood. The receptors stem from a woman in her 70s with COVID-19, enrolled during active disease. Both conserved end residues are part of each CDR3. D genes are given only for firm matches. Expanded clones get a size class; other rows say once, few or many, or leave the size out.

v_gene	abundance	d_gene	j_gene	CDR3aa	CDR3nt
TRBV18	.	.	TRBJ2-1	CASSPRLELVEQFF	TGTGCCAGCTCACCACGACTAGAGTTGGTTGAGCAGTTCTTC
TRBV28	.	.	TRBJ2-7	CASITGTNYEQYF	TGTGCCAGCATCACAGGGACTAACTACGAGCAGTACTTC
TRBV28	.	.	TRBJ1-2	CASSPSDQGRYGYTF	TGTGCCAGCAGTCCATCAGACCAGGGGCGGTATGGCTACACCTTC
TRBV7-2	many	.	TRBJ2-7	CASSQATGKSYEQYF	TGTGCCAGCAGCCAAGCGACCGGGAAAAGTTACGAGCAGTACTTC
TRBV3-1/TRBV3-2	.	.	TRBJ1-1	CASEEASGGAEAFF	TGTGCCAGCGAGGAGGCCTCCGGAGGGGCTGAAGCTTTCTTT
TRBV7-3	.	TRBD1	TRBJ2-7	CASSPTGGGYEQYF	TGTGCCAGCAGCCCGACAGGGGGCGGCTACGAGCAGTACTTC
TRBV20-1	.	.	TRBJ1-5	CSASIPWANSNQPQHF	TGCAGTGCTAGTATCCCCTGGGCTAATAGCAATCAGCCCCAGCATTTT
TRBV14	.	.	TRBJ2-5	CASSRIQGMGTETQYF	TGTGCCAGCAGCCGGATCCAGGGGATGGGTACAGAGACCCAGTACTTC
TRBV5-1	.	TRBD1	TRBJ2-7	CASSPGQGYYEQYF	TGCGCCAGCAGCCCGGGACAGGGTTACTACGAGCAGTACTTC
TRBV11-2	.	TRBD1	TRBJ2-5	CASSLDIRDRGFQETQYF	TGTGCCAGCAGCTTAGATATCCGGGACAGGGGGTTCCAAGAGACCCAGTACTTC
TRBV10-3	.	TRBD2	TRBJ2-6	CAISEGLRLAGSGANVLTF	TGTGCCATCAGTGAGGGTCTTAGACTAGCGGGATCTGGGGCCAACGTCCTGACTTTC
TRBV5-1	.	.	TRBJ1-1	CASSLPQGNTEAFF	TGCGCCAGCAGCCTACCGCAGGGGAACACTGAAGCTTTCTTT
TRBV3-1/TRBV3-2	few	.	TRBJ2-7	CASSQAPGNYYEQYF	TGTGCCAGCAGCCAAGCTCCAGGAAATTACTACGAGCAGTACTTC
TRBV29-1	.	.	TRBJ2-3	CSVDSVTDSSTDTQYF	TGCAGCGTTGATAGCGTGACGGACTCTAGCACAGATACGCAGTATTTT
TRBV4-1	.	.	TRBJ1-5	CASSQIGLLQPQHF	TGCGCCAGCAGCCAAATTGGACTGTTGCAGCCCCAGCATTTT
TRBV13	.	TRBD1	TRBJ1-3	CASSPRNRGFSGNTIYF	TGTGCCAGCAGCCCAAGAAACAGGGGTTTTTCTGGAAACACCATATATTTT
TRBV28	once	.	TRBJ2-2	CASSSIPGAGELFF	TGTGCCAGCAGTTCCATCCCCGGGGCCGGGGAGCTGTTTTTT
TRBV18	.	.	TRBJ2-3	CASSSGQRTDTQYF	TGTGCCAGCTCATCTGGACAGCGCACAGATACGCAGTATTTT
TRBV29-1	.	TRBD2	TRBJ2-5	CSVGPGLRETQYF	TGCAGCGTTGGCCCGGGACTAAGGGAGACCCAGTACTTC
TRBV19	.	TRBD2	TRBJ2-1	CASNSGRASTEQFF	TGTGCCAGTAATAGCGGGAGGGCCTCGACTGAGCAGTTCTTC
TRBV30	once	TRBD1	TRBJ2-1	CAWSVVGQGMDEQFF	TGTGCCTGGAGTGTAGTAGGACAGGGGATGGATGAGCAGTTCTTC
TRBV15	.	.	TRBJ1-5	CATSRGKGNQPQHF	TGTGCCACCAGCAGAGGGAAGGGGAATCAGCCCCAGCATTTT
TRBV28	.	TRBD1	TRBJ2-7	CASRGPGTGGNEQYF	TGTGCCAGCAGAGGACCCGGGACAGGGGGCAACGAGCAGTACTTC
TRBV5-1	.	TRBD1	TRBJ1-6	CASSDTPGQGRNSPLHF	TGCGCCAGCAGCGACACTCCGGGACAGGGGCGAAATTCACCCCTCCACTTT
TRBV24-1	.	TRBD1	TRBJ1-2	CATSDQRTGRGYTF	TGTGCCACCAGTGATCAAAGGACAGGTCGGGGCTACACCTTC
TRBV28	once	.	TRBJ1-2	CATLKRLANYGYTF	TGTGCCACCCTAAAACGGTTAGCTAACTATGGCTACACCTTC
TRBV19	.	.	TRBJ1-2	CASSIGQGGFAGYTF	TGTGCCAGTAGTATCGGTCAGGGAGGGTTCGCCGGCTACACCTTC
TRBV30	.	TRBD1	TRBJ1-6	CAWSASLQGTFGSPLHF	TGTGCCTGGAGTGCCTCCCTACAGGGGACTTTTGGGTCACCCCTCCACTTT
TRBV20-1	.	.	TRBJ2-7	CSASSPGSSYEQYF	TGCAGTGCTAGTAGTCCAGGCAGCTCCTACGAGCAGTACTTC
TRBV4-3	few	.	TRBJ1-1	CASSQVRGTEAFF	TGCGCCAGCAGCCAAGTTCGGGGAACTGAAGCTTTCTTT
TRBV11-2	.	.	TRBJ1-4	CASGSGHQNEKLFF	TGTGCCAGCGGATCGGGACACCAAAATGAAAAACTGTTTTTT
TRBV11-3	.	TRBD1	TRBJ2-7	CASSFAGGYEQYF	TGTGCCAGCAGCTTTGCAGGGGGCTACGAGCAGTACTTC
TRBV15	.	.	TRBJ1-2	CATSRGRVGGNYGYTF	TGTGCCACCAGCAGAGGTCGAGTGGGGGGGAACTATGGCTACACCTTC
TRBV11-2	few	TRBD1	TRBJ1-2	CASSVDRGPYYGYTF	TGTGCCAGCAGCGTGGACAGGGGTCCTTACTATGGCTACACCTTC